This TCR beta chain originates from a study of T cell responses to AZD1222 COVID-19 vaccine. Points from the study as a whole: Clonal diversity may have been underestimated, and the donors were mostly white British, with more females than males. Receipt of two AZD1222 doses was followed by a rise in Spike-specific TCR breadth and depth. AZD1222 recipients seropositive at baseline numbered only 5 to 7.

TCRdb keeps only in-frame clones here, not all; method: immunoSEQ multiplex PCR. The data contain 75,000 to 90,000 clones, 70% to 90% of them seen just once; the ten biggest clones take up around 10%. For this clone: Its antigen remains unknown.

V was trimmed by 4 bases and J by 2 bases, leaving 8 bases between them. CDR1 SGHAT and CDR2 FQNNGV come from the germline V gene. The CDR3 sequence is 13 residues long. The chain employs TRBV11-2 and TRBJ2-5, with a weak D call TRBD1 (5 bases). The TCR sequence derives from an adult who received the AZD1222 COVID-19 vaccine. The sequencing used peripheral blood, collected 28 days after the second AZD1222 dose. Here the CDR3 DNA reads TGTGCCAGCAGCTCCCCAGGGCAAGAGACCCAGTACTTC. This translates into CASSSPGQETQYF.